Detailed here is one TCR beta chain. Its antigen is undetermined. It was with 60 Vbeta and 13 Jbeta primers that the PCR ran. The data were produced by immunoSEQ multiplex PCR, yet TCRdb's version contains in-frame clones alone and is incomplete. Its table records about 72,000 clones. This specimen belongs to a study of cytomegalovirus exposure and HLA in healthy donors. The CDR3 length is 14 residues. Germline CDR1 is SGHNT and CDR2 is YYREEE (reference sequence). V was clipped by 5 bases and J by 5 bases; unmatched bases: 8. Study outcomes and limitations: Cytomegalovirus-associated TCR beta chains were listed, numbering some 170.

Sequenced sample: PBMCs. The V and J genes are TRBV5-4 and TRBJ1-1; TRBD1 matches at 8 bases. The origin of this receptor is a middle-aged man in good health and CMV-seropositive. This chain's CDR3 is CASSPQGAGTEAFF. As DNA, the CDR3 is TGTGCCAGCAGTCCCCAGGGGGCGGGTACTGAAGCTTTCTTT.